This entry describes one T cell receptor (beta chain). Its target is unknown. The CDR3 has 15 amino acids. Between the trimmed V and J ends, which lost 3 bases and 1 base, there was a span of 9 bases. CDR1 is LNHDA and CDR2 is SQIVND in the germline V gene (reference sequence). The sample belongs to a study of cytomegalovirus exposure and HLA in healthy donors. Study outcomes and limitations: The study dropped some indistinguishable V segments, TRBV6-2 and TRBV6-3 among them.

The PCR ran on 60 Vbeta and 13 Jbeta primers. Sequencing used immunoSEQ multiplex PCR; TCRdb keeps in-frame clones, though not all of them. Seen here are some 86,000 clones, 79% observed once, and the top ten hold roughly 14%. The sample taken for sequencing was PBMCs. This TCR derives from a woman aged 40 to 49 in good health and CMV-seropositive. The J gene is TRBJ2-2, the V gene TRBV19; D uncertain. The CDR3 bases are TGTGCCAGTAGTATTGAGGCCAGGAACACCGGGGAGCTGTTTTTT. It yields the protein CASSIEARNTGELFF.